Described below is a single T cell receptor (beta chain) sequence and its context. This record comes from a study of cytomegalovirus exposure and HLA in healthy donors. Sequencing used immunoSEQ multiplex PCR; TCRdb keeps in-frame clones, though not all of them. The table records roughly 100,000 clones, 85% to 90% of them present only once. V lost 5 bases, J lost 4 bases, and 13 bases stayed unmatched. The germline V gene has CDR1 SGHAT and CDR2 FQNNGV. The CDR3 length is 19 residues. This rearrangement joins TRBV11-2 to TRBJ2-2, with 13 bases matching TRBD2. Sequenced input: PBMCs. The sequence derives from a woman between 18 and 29 years old in good health and CMV-seropositive. CDR3 in amino acids: CASSPRWLGLAGFTGELFF. The CDR3 DNA is TGTGCCAGCAGCCCCCGCTGGTTGGGACTAGCGGGATTCACCGGGGAGCTGTTTTTT.